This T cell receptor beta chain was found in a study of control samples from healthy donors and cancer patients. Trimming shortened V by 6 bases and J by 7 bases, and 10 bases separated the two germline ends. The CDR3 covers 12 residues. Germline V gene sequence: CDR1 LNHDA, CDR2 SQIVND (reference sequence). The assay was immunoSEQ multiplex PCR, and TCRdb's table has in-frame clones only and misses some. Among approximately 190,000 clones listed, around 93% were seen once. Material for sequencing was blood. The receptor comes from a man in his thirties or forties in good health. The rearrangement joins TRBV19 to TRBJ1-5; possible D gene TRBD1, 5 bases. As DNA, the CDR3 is TGTGCCAGTAGACGAGGGGTGCAGCCCCAGCATTTT. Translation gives CASRRGVQPQHF.